This T cell receptor (beta chain) stems from a study of naive and memory T cell subsets. The study's findings and limits: A few larger clonotypes appeared in naive repertoires, especially CD8, possibly memory cells re-expressing CD45RA. Over 90% of naive TCR sequences appeared only once, unlike memory subsets. The power law exponent of TCR abundance differed between naive and memory cells.

The length of the CDR3 is 15 residues. The ends lost 5 bases at V and 0 bases at J; junction bases unmatched: 5. Per germline, CDR1 MDHEN and CDR2 SYDVKM. This clonotype was counted many times. Its antigen is as yet unknown. CD4 T cells were positively selected, then CD8 T cells from the CD4-negative fraction. Two oligonucleotides, mixed equimolar, formed the beta constant-region primer covering TRBC1 and TRBC2. Ligated cDNA was amplified by four rounds of PCR with nested alpha and beta constant-region primers and SP2. MiXCR, applied by TCRdb to the UMI-ligation and nested PCR reads, yields one record per CDR3 protein. The sample shows 80,000 or so distinct CDR3 sequences, approximately 10% of them seen only once.

V is TRBV28 and J is TRBJ2-3; 7 nucleotides line up with TRBD2. The sample comprised naive CD8+ T cells from blood. The receptor's source is a human donor in good health. CDR3 protein: CASSPYSGSTDTQYF. The CDR3 DNA follows: TGTGCCAGCAGTCCATATAGCGGGAGCACAGATACGCAGTATTTT.